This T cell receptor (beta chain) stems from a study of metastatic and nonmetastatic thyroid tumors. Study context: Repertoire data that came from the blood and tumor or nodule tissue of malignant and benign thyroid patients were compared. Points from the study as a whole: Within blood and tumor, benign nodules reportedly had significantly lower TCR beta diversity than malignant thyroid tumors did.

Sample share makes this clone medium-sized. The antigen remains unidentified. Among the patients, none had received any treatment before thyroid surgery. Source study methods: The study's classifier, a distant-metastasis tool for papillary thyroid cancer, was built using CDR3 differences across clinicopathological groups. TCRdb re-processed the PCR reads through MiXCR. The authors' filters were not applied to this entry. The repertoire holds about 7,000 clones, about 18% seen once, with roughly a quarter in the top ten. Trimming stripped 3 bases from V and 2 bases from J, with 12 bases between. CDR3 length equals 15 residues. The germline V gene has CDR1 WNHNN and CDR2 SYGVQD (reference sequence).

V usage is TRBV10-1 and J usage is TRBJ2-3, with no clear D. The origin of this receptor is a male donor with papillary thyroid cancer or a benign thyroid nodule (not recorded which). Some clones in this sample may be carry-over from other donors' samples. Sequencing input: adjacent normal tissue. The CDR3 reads CASSDHRRLTDTQYF. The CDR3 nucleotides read TGCGCCAGCAGTGATCACCGACGCCTCACAGATACGCAGTATTTT.